This T cell receptor (beta chain) came from a study of blood T cells in healthy people across ages. Germline loops: CDR1 SGHRS, CDR2 YFSETQ. This CDR3 is 13 amino acids long. Trimming took 4 bases from V and 1 from J, leaving 8 bases between them. In terms of origin and age, donors were healthy Caucasian individuals from Russia aged about 6 to 90. Broader study findings: Roughly linear declines in TCR beta diversity per million T cells occurred with age.

The authors ran a second PCR of 7 to 11 cycles using a sample-barcoded 5' primer and a J-beta primer mix. Every cDNA molecule bore a tag from a template-switch adaptor containing 12 random nucleotides. TCRdb fed the 5' RACE reads into MiXCR, producing one record per CDR3 protein. This sample yields about 580,000 distinct CDR3 sequences, of which 47% are seen a single time; around 24% belongs to the top ten. This clonotype was seen a few times. Its antigen is still unknown. The receptor was derived from a man older than 75 in good health. The rearrangement joins TRBV5-1 to TRBJ2-5, with no clear D. Source material: blood. For the CDR3, the DNA is TGCGCCAGCAGCAACGGGTTCCAAGAGACCCAGTACTTC. Residues: CASSNGFQETQYF.